This T cell receptor beta chain was identified during a study of technical replicates of blood from a few donors. This clone was seen only a few times. Sequenced by immunoSEQ multiplex PCR; TCRdb stores in-frame clones only, minus some. The sample yields more than 45,000 clones, about 95% seen once. CDR1 GTSNPN and CDR2 SVGIG come from the germline V gene (reference sequence). This CDR3 has 11 amino acids. V lost 8 bases to trimming and J lost 8 bases, with 15 bases between them. Sample: PBMCs. The gene calls are TRBV30 and TRBJ1-2; no clear D gene. This sequence originates from a human donor in good health. Some clones in this sample may be carry-over from other donors' samples. The CDR3 DNA reads TGTGCCCGGGTGAGCCGGTCGGGCTACACCTTC. This encodes CARVSRSGYTF.